Shown below are 30 T cell receptor beta chains from a single sample sequenced in a study of response to subunit inactivated influenza vaccine. TCRdb recomputed calls from the RT-PCR reads with MiXCR, one row per CDR3 protein. The data contain roughly 160,000 distinct CDR3 sequences, roughly 11% of them singletons. The sequencing used non-naive T cells sorted from PBMCs, collected about 40 days after vaccination. These receptors originate from a man between 50 and 59 years old who received an inactivated influenza vaccine.

This clonotype occurred a few times. The rearrangement links TRBV7-8 to TRBJ2-7, with a tentative D call TRBD1 (6 bases). V shed 5 bases and J shed 5 bases, with 19 bases lying between them. Germline lookup yields CDR1 SGHVS and CDR2 FQNEAQ. The CDR3 consists of 15 residues. The CDR3 nucleotides read TGTGCCAGCAGCCCACGACAGGACGAAAGCCACGAGCAGTACTTC. Residues: CASSPRQDESHEQYF.

This rearrangement joins TRBV6-1 to TRBJ2-7; unclear D gene. The CDR3 is 11 residues long. The germline V gene has CDR1 MNHNS and CDR2 SASEGT. With 8 bases removed from V and 7 bases from J, the gap between germline ends came to 12 bases. The CDR3 region is CASGRATEQYF. The CDR3 DNA sequence: TGTGCCAGCGGGCGAGCTACGGAGCAGTACTTC.

With regard to this clonotype: No conserved phenylalanine or tryptophan is present at the end of the CDR3, so a read error is the likely explanation. The chain employs TRBV5-6 and TRBJ2-3; 9 nucleotides line up with TRBD1. Germline CDR1 is SGHDT and CDR2 is YYEEEE. The ends lost 0 bases at V and 6 bases at J; junction bases unmatched: 5. The CDR3 is 15 residues long. The CDR3 loop is CASSLGGTGQDTQYL. CDR3 nucleotide sequence: TGTGCCAGCAGCTTGGGTGGGACAGGGCAGGATACGCAGTATCTT.

This clonotype was counted ten times or more. This rearrangement joins TRBV5-1 to TRBJ2-5; D is perhaps TRBD1 (5 bases). Germline V gene data show CDR1 as SGHRS and CDR2 as YFSETQ. The CDR3 totals 15 residues. V was shortened by 0 bases and J by 5 bases, with 14 bases between the two germline ends. The CDR3: CASSLANGASETQYF. In nucleotides, the CDR3 is TGCGCCAGCAGCTTGGCCAATGGGGCTTCGGAGACCCAGTACTTC.

The J gene is TRBJ2-4, the V gene TRBV28, with D possibly being TRBD2 (6 bases). This CDR3 has 14 amino acids. The germline CDR1 and CDR2 sequences are MDHEN and SYDVKM. V was clipped by 6 bases and J by 3 bases, with 12 bases between them. CDR3 protein: CASRGGGVKNIQYF. The CDR3 bases are TGTGCCAGCAGGGGGGGAGGTGTCAAAAACATTCAGTACTTC.

V is TRBV5-5 and J is TRBJ2-5, with a tentative D call TRBD2 (5 bases). Germline V gene sequence: CDR1 SGHKS, CDR2 YYEKEE (reference sequence). The CDR3 sequence is 15 residues long. V dropped 0 bases and J dropped 4 bases, with 13 bases sitting between them. The CDR3 DNA sequence: TGTGCCAGCAGCTTGGGGGCTAGCACCCTAGAGACCCAGTACTTC. It codes for CASSLGASTLETQYF.

This clonotype has a handful of counts. This chain uses TRBV5-1 with TRBJ2-3; TRBD1 might be the D (6 bases). Germline CDR1 reads SGHRS; CDR2 reads YFSETQ. V was trimmed by 5 bases and J by 0 bases, leaving 13 bases between them. This CDR3 region has 15 residues. This chain's CDR3 is CASRSDSPSTDTQYF. Written as DNA, the CDR3 is TGCGCCAGCAGGTCGGACAGCCCTAGCACAGATACGCAGTATTTT.

V is TRBV3-1 and J is TRBJ2-5, with D perhaps being TRBD1 or TRBD2 (5 bases each). V lost 4 bases, J lost 0 bases, and 12 bases lay in between. Germline CDR1 and CDR2: LGHDT and YNNKEL (reference sequence). This CDR3 has 15 residues. CDR3 nucleotides: TGTGCCAGCAGCCGACAGATCGGGAACCAAGAGACCCAGTACTTC. Its protein is CASSRQIGNQETQYF.

This clonotype came up once. This chain links TRBV19 with TRBJ1-2, with a tentative D call TRBD1 (6 bases). CDR1 is LNHDA and CDR2 is SQIVND in the germline V gene (reference sequence). Deletions cut 7 bases from V and 1 base from J, with 13 bases between. The CDR3 runs to 14 residues. The CDR3 DNA follows: TGTGCCAGTACTCGCACAGGGATTAACTATGGCTACACCTTC. It encodes CASTRTGINYGYTF.

This clonotype appeared a few times. The chain links TRBV20-1 to TRBJ2-1; 9 bases line up with TRBD2. The CDR3 is 15 residues long. The J segment lost 7 bases and the V segment lost 6 bases, leaving 13 bases of the junction unmatched. CDR1 is DFQATT and CDR2 is SNEGSKA in the germline V gene (reference sequence). The CDR3 nucleotides are TGCAGTGCCCAAAGGCGGCTAGCGGGACTGAATGAGCAGTTCTTC. The encoded protein is CSAQRRLAGLNEQFF.

This clonotype has only a few counts. The genes are TRBV27 and TRBJ1-2, with 9 bases that match TRBD1. The V gene's germline CDR1 is MNHEY and CDR2 SMNVEV (reference sequence). V shed 8 bases, J shed 2 bases, and the junction held 12 bases outside the gene matches. The CDR3 covers 16 residues. CDR3 bases: TGTGCCAGCCTTGAGAGGGGGACAGGGCGGAACTATGGCTACACCTTC. Protein product: CASLERGTGRNYGYTF.

A single count supports this clonotype. This may come from a read error, since a much larger clone is one base off. V and J are TRBV10-3 and TRBJ2-2; 10 nucleotides agree with TRBD2. The CDR3 has 18 amino acids. Germline CDR1 is ENHRY and CDR2 is SYGVKD. The CDR3 DNA follows: TGTGCCATCAGTGAGTCCCTAGCGGGGGCCCAGAACACCGGGGAGCTGATTTTT. Encoded protein: CAISESLAGAQNTGELIF.

This clonotype has a count of ten or more. The chain combines TRBV12-3 or TRBV12-4 with TRBJ2-7; D uncertain. This CDR3 spans 13 amino acids. Trimming took off 3 bases at V and 6 bases at J, with 12 bases between the two ends. This CDR3 is CASSFSGFIEQYF. In nucleotides, the CDR3 is TGTGCCAGCAGTTTTTCAGGATTTATCGAGCAGTACTTC.

This clonotype was detected ten times or more. V gene TRBV5-1 combines with J gene TRBJ2-7, with 8 bases that match TRBD2. Looked up from germline, CDR1 is SGHRS and CDR2 is YFSETQ. Trimming at V came to 5 bases and at J to 3 bases, leaving 10 bases not matched to a gene. This CDR3 is 15 amino acids long. The chain's CDR3 is CASRPGLARIYEQYF. The CDR3, as DNA: TGCGCCAGCAGGCCAGGACTAGCCCGGATCTACGAGCAGTACTTC.

The rearrangement joins TRBV7-2 to TRBJ2-3, with TRBD2 matching over 12 bases. The CDR3 is 16 amino acids. V lost 5 bases and J lost 1; bases outside the gene matches: 4. Germline CDR1 reads SGHTA; CDR2 reads FQGNSA. This chain's CDR3 is CASSTRLAGGTDTQYF. CDR3 sequence (DNA): TGTGCCAGCAGCACCAGACTAGCGGGGGGCACAGATACGCAGTATTTT.

This clonotype was counted between two and nine times. The chain uses TRBV7-8 and TRBJ1-5; D is uncertain. Germline CDR1 and CDR2: SGHVS and FQNEAQ. Trimming shortened V by 1 base and J by 2 bases, and 15 bases separated the two germline ends. This CDR3 region has 17 residues. The DNA of the CDR3 is TGTGCCAGCAGCTTAGTGGGTAGCAACGGACGCAATCAGCCCCAGCATTTT. It translates to CASSLVGSNGRNQPQHF.

In this sample, this clonotype turned up a few times. This chain uses TRBV2 with TRBJ1-2; 11 nucleotides match TRBD1. Germline V gene data show CDR1 as SNHLY and CDR2 as FYNNEI. This CDR3 region has 14 residues. V gave up 6 bases and J gave up 5 bases; unmatched junction bases: 5. CDR3 residues: CASRTGTGGYGYTF. CDR3 DNA sequence: TGTGCCAGCAGAACCGGGACAGGGGGATATGGCTACACCTTC. Complete variable domain (other parts from reference TRBV2 and TRBJ1-2): EPEVTQTPSHQVTQMGQEVILRCVPISNHLYFYWYRQILGQKVEFLVSFYNNEISEKSEIFDDQFSVERPDGSNFTLKIRSTKLEDSAMYFCASRTGTGGYGYTFGSGTRLTVV.

This clonotype was found many times. CDR3 amino acids: CSALSYQARNTEAFF. DNA for the CDR3: TGCAGTGCTCTCTCTTATCAGGCACGAAACACTGAAGCTTTCTTT. V and J are TRBV20-1 and TRBJ1-1, with no clear D. Germline CDR1 and CDR2: DFQATT and SNEGSKA (reference sequence). There are 15 residues in the CDR3. The germline V and J ends were trimmed by 5 bases and 2 bases, with 18 bases remaining between them.

In its sample, this clonotype was seen a few times. V and J are TRBV6-4 and TRBJ1-5; D not resolved. The CDR3 spans 17 residues. Germline lookup yields CDR1 MRHNA and CDR2 SNTAGT. Between the trimmed V and J ends, which lost 0 bases and 1 base, there was a span of 13 bases. The CDR3 reads CASSDSRRNWSNQPQHF. The CDR3 DNA sequence: TGTGCCAGCAGTGACTCCCGACGGAACTGGAGCAATCAGCCCCAGCATTTT.

This chain links TRBV20-1 with TRBJ2-7; 8 bases align to TRBD1. Trimming at V came to 6 bases and at J to 6 bases, leaving 16 bases not matched to a gene. CDR3 length: 15 amino acids. The germline V gene encodes CDR1 DFQATT and CDR2 SNEGSKA (reference sequence). The CDR3 coding sequence is TGCAGTGCCAGTTCCATCGGACAGGGTGGACTCGAGCAGTACTTC. This translates into CSASSIGQGGLEQYF.

This clonotype was counted a few times. The J gene is TRBJ1-3, the V gene TRBV10-3, with no clear D. V was cut by 5 bases and J by 4 bases, with 15 bases left in between. This CDR3 contains 15 residues. Germline CDR1 reads ENHRY; CDR2 reads SYGVKD. In DNA, the CDR3 is TGTGCCATCAGTAACCCCGGGGTTGGAGGAAACACCATATATTTT. Protein product: CAISNPGVGGNTIYF.

The chain recombines TRBV6-1 with TRBJ1-5; D not resolved. The CDR3 consists of 12 residues. Germline V gene sequence: CDR1 MNHNS, CDR2 SASEGT. Trimming shortened V by 3 bases and J by 7 bases, and 7 bases separated the two germline ends. In DNA form, the CDR3 reads TGTGCCAGCAGTGAGAGAGCCCAGCCCCAGCATTTT. Protein: CASSERAQPQHF.

In this sample, this clonotype turned up many times. The J gene is TRBJ2-1, the V gene TRBV7-2; TRBD2 agrees at 15 bases. The V gene end was trimmed by 5 bases and the J gene end by 6 bases; junction bases not matched to a gene: 5. Germline V gene sequence: CDR1 SGHTA, CDR2 FQGNSA. This CDR3 spans 16 amino acids. Here the CDR3 reads CASSLEGLAGGNEQFF. CDR3 bases: TGTGCCAGCAGCCTAGAGGGACTAGCGGGAGGCAATGAGCAGTTCTTC.

This clonotype was detected ten times or more. J is TRBJ1-1 and V is TRBV5-1, with a weak D call TRBD1 (6 bases). Germline values: CDR1 SGHRS, CDR2 YFSETQ. The V end lost 3 bases, the J end lost 4 bases, and 31 bases lay between the germline ends. The CDR3 totals 20 residues. The CDR3 DNA reads TGCGCCAGCAGCTCTCCTAGCCGGGCGGCGGGCGCGAGGGGGAGCACTGAAGCTTTCTTT. This translates into CASSSPSRAAGARGSTEAFF.

In this sample, this clonotype turned up many times. J is TRBJ1-3 and V is TRBV18, with TRBD1 as a possible D gene (6 bases). The V end lost 3 bases, the J end lost 0 bases, and 9 bases lay between the germline ends. Germline V gene sequence: CDR1 KGHSH, CDR2 LQKENI. This CDR3 region has 15 residues. This chain's CDR3 is CASSPTGLSGNTIYF. The CDR3 DNA sequence: TGTGCCAGCTCACCGACAGGCCTCTCTGGAAACACCATATATTTT.

In this sample, this clonotype turned up a few times. The rearrangement links TRBV6-2 or TRBV6-3 to TRBJ1-2; D not certain. This CDR3 is built from 16 residues. The germline V gene encodes CDR1 MNHEY and CDR2 SVGEGT. The V and J ends lost 6 bases and 0 bases respectively, with 17 bases between them. The CDR3 protein is CASSHPALRSNYGYTF. For the CDR3, the DNA is TGTGCCAGCAGCCATCCCGCCCTCAGGTCTAACTATGGCTACACCTTC.

The CDR3 loop reads CSATRLYTGELFF. As DNA, the CDR3 is TGCAGTGCTACTAGACTGTACACCGGGGAGCTGTTTTTT. This chain joins TRBV20-1 and TRBJ2-2; D is unclear. Between the trimmed V and J ends, which lost 4 bases and 3 bases, there was a span of 9 bases. This CDR3 is built from 13 residues. The germline CDR1 and CDR2 sequences are DFQATT and SNEGSKA (reference sequence).

This clonotype was counted only a few times. The V gene is TRBV6-5, the J gene TRBJ2-7, with D perhaps TRBD1 (5 bases). V was pared by 2 bases and J by 4 bases, with 9 bases between. From germline, CDR1 is MNHEY and CDR2 SVGAGI. The CDR3 sequence is 13 residues long. CDR3 coding DNA: TGTGCCAGCAGTTACCAGACAGCGTACGAGCAGTACTTC. It codes for CASSYQTAYEQYF.

This clonotype was seen many times. V is TRBV18 and J is TRBJ2-3; TRBD2 might be the D (6 bases). Per germline, CDR1 KGHSH and CDR2 LQKENI. Trimming took 0 bases from V and 2 from J, leaving 15 bases between them. The CDR3 runs 17 residues. The CDR3 DNA follows: TGTGCCAGCTCACCACCGCTACCGGGACTCATCACAGATACGCAGTATTTT. It is translated as CASSPPLPGLITDTQYF. The variable domain in full, completed from reference TRBV18 and TRBJ2-3, reads NAGVMQNPRHLVRRRGQEARLRCSPMKGHSHVYWYRQLPEEGLKFMVYLQKENIIDESGMPKERFSAEFPKEGPSILRIQQVVRGDSAAYFCASSPPLPGLITDTQYFGPGTRLTVL.

This clonotype was counted ten times or more. The gene calls are TRBV28 and TRBJ1-2, with D unresolved. The CDR3 runs to 16 residues. Germline V gives CDR1 MDHEN, CDR2 SYDVKM. With 4 bases removed from V and 4 bases from J, the gap between germline ends came to 19 bases. CDR3 DNA sequence: TGTGCCAGCAGTTCCCCGACACTGAACTGGGGCTATGGCTACACCTTC. This encodes CASSSPTLNWGYGYTF.